Below are 10 T cell receptor beta chains sequenced from a single sample in a study of breast tumors, draining lymph nodes, adjacent tissues. TCRdb ran MiXCR on the multiplex PCR reads and lists one entry per CDR3 protein. Here the sample spans about 16,000 distinct CDR3 sequences, approximately 50% being singletons. The sample comprised tumor-adjacent breast tissue. The receptors derive from a female donor with breast cancer. Some clones in this sample may be carry-over from other donors' samples.

This clonotype is judged medium-sized (0.01 to 0.1%). The CDR3 is CASSHGQGMGSPLHF. Written as DNA, the CDR3 is TGCGCCAGCAGCCACGGACAGGGCATGGGTTCACCCCTCCACTTT. V is TRBV4-1 and J is TRBJ1-6, with 8 bases fitting TRBD1. Unmatched junction bases numbered 7, after V lost 3 bases and J lost 9 bases. CDR3 length: 15 residues. The germline gives CDR1 MGHRA, CDR2 YSYEKL.

In this sample, this clonotype is medium-sized. This chain joins TRBV24-1 and TRBJ2-7; D call uncertain. Trimming left V 3 bases short and J 6 bases short, with 5 bases between. Germline assignment: CDR1 KGHDR and CDR2 SFDVKD. The CDR3 length is 11 residues. The CDR3 DNA reads TGTGCCACCAGTGATCGACGCGAGCAGTACTTC. Translated: CATSDRREQYF.

The chain employs TRBV15 and TRBJ2-7; 14 positions agree with TRBD2. The CDR3 contains 16 residues. The V gene end was trimmed by 2 bases and the J gene end by 7 bases; junction bases not matched to a gene: 7. Germline CDR1 reads LNHNV; CDR2 reads YYDKDF (reference sequence). The CDR3 nucleotides are TGTGCCACCAGCAGAATGGGGACTAGCGGGAGCAGAGAGCAGTACTTC. Protein product: CATSRMGTSGSREQYF.

This clonotype was observed many times. A much larger clone lies one base from this, so it may be a read error. The chain is built from TRBV20-1 and TRBJ2-7, with D perhaps matching TRBD1 or TRBD2 (5 bases each). This CDR3 region has 13 residues. Germline CDR1 reads DFQATT; CDR2 reads SNEGSKA (reference sequence). CDR3 loop: CSASTGPPYAQYF. The DNA of the CDR3 is TGCAGTGCTAGCACGGGGCCCCCCTACGCGCAGTACTTC.

By proportion, this clonotype is medium-sized (0.01 to 0.1%). The chain has TRBV29-1 and TRBJ1-6; possibly TRBD1 for D (6 bases). V was clipped by 4 bases and J by 7 bases, with 14 bases between them. The CDR3 totals 14 residues. The V gene's germline CDR1 is SQVTM and CDR2 ANQGSEA. CDR3 sequence reads: CSVAQPGENSPLHF. The CDR3 DNA is TGCAGCGTTGCCCAGCCAGGGGAGAATTCACCCCTCCACTTT.

V is TRBV7-3 and J is TRBJ2-1; D is unclear. This CDR3 region has 16 residues. CDR1 and CDR2 (germline): SGHTA, FQGTGA. V was pared by 4 bases and J by 11 bases, with 24 bases between. CDR3 amino acids: CASSSQPAEFLEKQFF. CDR3 coding DNA: TGTGCCAGCAGCTCTCAACCGGCGGAATTCCTTGAAAAGCAGTTCTTC.

There are many counts of this clonotype. V is TRBV28 and J is TRBJ2-7, with D tentatively TRBD1 or TRBD2 (5 bases each). The CDR3 loop spans 14 amino acids. V was cut by 4 bases and J by 6 bases, with 16 bases left in between. The germline V gene encodes CDR1 MDHEN and CDR2 SYDVKM. Here the CDR3 DNA reads TGTGCCAGCAGTTGGCGTGGGGGAGTTTCCGAGCAGTACTTC. This encodes CASSWRGGVSEQYF. Full variable domain (missing parts from reference TRBV28 and TRBJ2-7): DVKVTQSSRYLVKRTGEKVFLECVQDMDHENMFWYRQDPGLGLRLIYFSYDVKMKEKGDIPEGYSVSREKKERFSLILESASTNQTSMYLCASSWRGGVSEQYFGPGTRLTVT.

This clonotype was recorded at least ten times. With a much larger clone just one base away, this may be a read error. The rearrangement joins TRBV20-1 to TRBJ1-2, with a tentative D call TRBD1 (6 bases). In germline, CDR1 is DFQATT, CDR2 SNEGSKA (reference sequence). The CDR3 spans 12 residues. The CDR3 nucleotides read TGCAGTGCTAACCAGGGGAGCTATGGCTCCACCTTC. Encoded protein: CSANQGSYGSTF.

This clonotype was counted a single time. Its ends do not fully match the called genes, so a read error is possible. The chain carries TRBV3-1 and TRBJ2-5; D gene unclear. Germline V gene data show CDR1 as LGHDT and CDR2 as YNNKEL (reference sequence). The CDR3 totals 14 residues. CDR3: CASSPELFQETQYF. The CDR3 bases are TGCGCCAGCAGCCCGGAGTTATTCCAAGAGACCCAGTACTTC.

The chain recombines TRBV6-2 or TRBV6-3 with TRBJ2-7; no clear D gene. CDR1 and CDR2 from the germline V gene are MNHEY and SVGEGT. The V end lost 5 bases, the J end lost 3 bases, and 5 bases lay between the germline ends. This CDR3 comprises 11 residues. DNA of the CDR3: TGTGCCAGCAGTCACCTCTACGAGCAGTACTTC. The encoded protein is CASSHLYEQYF.